The T cell receptor (beta chain) described here comes from a study of T cells in Graves' hyperthyroidism and ophthalmopathy. Authors of the study amplified TCR beta CDR3 regions from RNA transcripts. When the TCR CDR3 underwent first-round RT-PCR, the HTBI primer set was used. TCRdb called the multiplex PCR reads again in MiXCR, with one record for every CDR3 protein. Of around 690,000 distinct CDR3 sequences listed, 15% to 20% are singletons. This clonotype was counted a few times. The origin of this receptor is a man in his fifties with Graves' hyperthyroidism. Material for sequencing was blood.

Here the CDR3 reads CASSPTSGRASSEQYF. The CDR3 DNA follows: TGTGCCAGCAGCCCCACTAGCGGGAGGGCCTCTAGCGAGCAGTACTTC. The chain has TRBV7-3 and TRBJ2-7; 13 bases are shared with TRBD2. The V and J ends lost 5 bases and 6 bases, in that order; junction bases with no gene match: 10. The CDR3 extends over 16 amino acids. Germline CDR1 reads SGHTA; CDR2 reads FQGTGA.